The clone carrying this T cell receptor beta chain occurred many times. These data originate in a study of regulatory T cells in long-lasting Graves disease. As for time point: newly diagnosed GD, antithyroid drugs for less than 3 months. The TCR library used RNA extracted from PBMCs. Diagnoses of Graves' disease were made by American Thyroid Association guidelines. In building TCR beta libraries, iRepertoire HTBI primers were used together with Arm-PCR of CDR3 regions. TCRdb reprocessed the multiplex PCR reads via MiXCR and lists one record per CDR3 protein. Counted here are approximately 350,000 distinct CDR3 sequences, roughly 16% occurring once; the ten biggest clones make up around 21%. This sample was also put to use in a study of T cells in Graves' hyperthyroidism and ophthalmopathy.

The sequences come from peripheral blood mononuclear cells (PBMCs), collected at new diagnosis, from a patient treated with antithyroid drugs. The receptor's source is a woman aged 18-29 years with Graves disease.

CDR3 sequence reads: CASSYVAGPNTEAFF. CDR3 DNA sequence: TGTGCCAGCAGTTACGTTGCGGGCCCGAACACTGAAGCTTTCTTT. V is TRBV6-5 and J is TRBJ1-1, with unresolved D. This CDR3 is built from 15 residues. From germline, CDR1 is MNHEY and CDR2 SVGAGI. The V end was cut by 2 bases, the J end by 1 base, with 11 bases between.